The following is a TCR beta chain sequence with its context. This record belongs to a study of CD8 T cells in ankylosing spondylitis. TCRdb ran MiXCR on the 5' RACE reads and lists one entry per CDR3 protein. This table has 340,000 or so distinct CDR3 sequences, approximately 15% appearing once. This CDR3 is built from 12 residues. V dropped 3 bases and J dropped 3 bases, with 6 bases sitting between them. Germline lookup yields CDR1 SGHRS and CDR2 YFSETQ. Sequenced input: blood, either unsorted or a sorted T cell fraction (not recorded which). This TCR was recovered from a male donor with ankylosing spondylitis or in good health (not recorded which). This chain uses TRBV5-1 with TRBJ1-1, with D hard to call. CDR3 amino acids: CASSSYYTEAFF. CDR3 nucleotides: TGCGCCAGCAGCTCCTACTACACTGAAGCTTTCTTT.